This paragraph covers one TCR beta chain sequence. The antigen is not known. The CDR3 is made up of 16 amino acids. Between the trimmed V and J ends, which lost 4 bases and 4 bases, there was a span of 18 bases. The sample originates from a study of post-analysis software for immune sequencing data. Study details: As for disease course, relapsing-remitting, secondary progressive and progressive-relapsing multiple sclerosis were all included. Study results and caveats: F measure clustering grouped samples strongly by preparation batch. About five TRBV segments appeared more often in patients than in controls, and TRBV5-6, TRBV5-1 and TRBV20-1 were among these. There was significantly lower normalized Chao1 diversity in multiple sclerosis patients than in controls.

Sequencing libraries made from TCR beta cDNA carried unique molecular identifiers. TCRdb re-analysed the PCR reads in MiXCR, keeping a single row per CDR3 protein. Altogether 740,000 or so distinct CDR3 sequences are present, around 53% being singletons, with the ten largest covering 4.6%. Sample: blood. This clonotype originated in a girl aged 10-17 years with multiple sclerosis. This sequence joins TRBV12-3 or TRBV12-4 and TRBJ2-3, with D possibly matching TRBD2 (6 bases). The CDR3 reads CASSWGLTVSADTQYF. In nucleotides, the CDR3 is TGTGCCAGCAGTTGGGGACTCACCGTTAGCGCAGATACGCAGTATTTT.